This TCR beta chain was recorded in a study of T cell responses to AZD1222 COVID-19 vaccine. Study results and caveats: Of spike-specific TCRs, nearly half reportedly target regions left unmutated in variants. Repertoire sampling was restricted to post-peak T cell response timepoints.

J was trimmed by 5 bases and V by 4 bases; bases with no gene match: 5. Germline CDR1 is SGHAT and CDR2 is FQNNGV. The CDR3 is 15 residues long. Using immunoSEQ multiplex PCR, the repertoire was profiled, and TCRdb retains in-frame clones only, with some absent. Among roughly 65,000 clones, 65% to 80% were seen once, and the ten largest hold about 12%. Concerning this clone itself: Its antigen remains unidentified.

Sequencing used peripheral blood, obtained on day 0 of AZD1222 vaccination. V gene TRBV11-2 combines with J gene TRBJ2-7; the match to TRBD2 covers 13 bases. This sequence originates from an adult in good health. CDR3 protein: CASSSKTSGGNEQYF. The CDR3 DNA sequence: TGTGCCAGCAGCTCAAAGACTAGCGGGGGGAACGAGCAGTACTTC.